The source of this T cell receptor beta chain is a study of shared clonotypes between healthy human individuals. The CDR3 loop spans 16 amino acids. V shed 1 base and J 8 bases; nucleotides not matched to a gene: 13. Germline V gene lookup returns CDR1 LNHDA and CDR2 SQIVND (reference sequence). Using immunoSEQ multiplex PCR, the repertoire was profiled, and TCRdb retains in-frame clones only, with some absent. The table has about 490,000 clones, 76% seen once; the top ten hold 10% to 15%. Each unsorted sample relied on 90 million or so PBMCs as its source of genomic DNA. This receptor was taken from a woman between 40 and 55 years old in good health. Some clones in this sample may be carry-over from other donors' samples. Sequencing was carried out using PBMCs. The V and J genes are TRBV19 and TRBJ1-2, with 7 bases matching TRBD1. CDR3 loop: CASSIVGAGGSYGYTF. The CDR3 nucleotides are TGTGCCAGTAGTATAGTCGGGGCAGGGGGATCGTACGGCTACACCTTC.